This T cell receptor beta chain stems from a study of cytomegalovirus exposure and HLA in healthy donors. Notes on the study in general: The classifier, whose performance was assessed in both the original and validation cohorts, reportedly diagnosed cytomegalovirus status with high specificity and sensitivity.

Germline loops: CDR1 SGHTA, CDR2 FQGTGA. V lost 5 bases and J lost 4, with 27 bases in between. The CDR3 has 19 amino acids. Comment on this clone: Its antigen is currently unknown.

TCRdb's copy holds only in-frame clones and misses some; the assay was immunoSEQ multiplex PCR. The sample holds 100,000 to 150,000 clones; about 96% are singletons and the top ten take about 1.8%. The specimen was PBMCs. The chain joins TRBV7-3 to TRBJ1-3, with unresolved D. The sequence derives from a man between 18 and 35 years old in good health and CMV-seronegative. Written as DNA, the CDR3 is TGTGCCAGCAGCCCGATATCCTGGTTGCGGCGGGGAGAGGGAAACACCATATATTTT. The encoded protein is CASSPISWLRRGEGNTIYF.